This entry concerns a single TCR beta chain. The V gene end was trimmed by 6 bases and the J gene end by 5 bases; junction bases not matched to a gene: 7. Germline assignment: CDR1 ENHRY and CDR2 SYGVKD. The length of the CDR3 is 14 residues. Assay used: immunoSEQ multiplex PCR; TCRdb lists only in-frame clones, some missing. The data show approximately 150,000 clones, 85% seen once. The data originate from a study of blood T cell repertoires in COVID-19. The sequence derives from a human donor with acute or convalescent COVID-19. The donor label of this sample is uncertain. Sequences were obtained from peripheral blood. V and J are TRBV10-3 and TRBJ2-1, with TRBD1 matching 7 bases. This CDR3 reads CAISPGQSHNEQFF. CDR3 coding DNA: TGTGCCATCAGCCCGGGACAGAGTCACAATGAGCAGTTCTTC.